Below, 25 T cell receptor beta chains from the same sample are listed, as sequenced in a study of T-cell reconstitution after alpha-beta-depleted transplantation in children. Preparing the TCRbeta library involved the use of unique molecular identifiers. One entry per CDR3 protein results from TCRdb running MiXCR on the PCR reads. The sample yields about 460,000 distinct CDR3 sequences, roughly 11% seen once. Material: PBMCs, mostly from graft donor cells, obtained 180 days after TCRalphabeta/CD19-depleted stem cell transplant. These receptors all come from a female patient aged 2-15 years who had a stem cell transplant for aplastic anemia, so the T cells may come from the graft donor.

V is TRBV20-1 and J is TRBJ2-7; D remains unclear. Trimming left V 1 base short and J 3 bases short, with 13 bases between. The germline V gene encodes CDR1 DFQATT and CDR2 SNEGSKA (reference sequence). The CDR3 contains 14 residues. Here the CDR3 reads CSARADRRSYEQYF. CDR3 bases: TGCAGTGCTAGAGCGGATAGAAGAAGCTACGAGCAGTACTTC.

This chain connects TRBV29-1 to TRBJ1-5; 10 positions agree with TRBD1. This CDR3 is built from 12 residues. CDR1 is SQVTM and CDR2 is ANQGSEA in the germline V gene. J gave up 6 bases and V 5 bases, and 1 base lay outside the gene matches. CDR3 sequence (DNA): TGCAGCGTTTGGACAGGGGGTCAGCCCCAGCATTTT. Translating it yields CSVWTGGQPQHF. Full variable domain (rest looked up from reference TRBV29-1 and TRBJ1-5): SAVISQKPSRDICQRGTSLTIQCQVDSQVTMMFWYRQQPGQSLTLIATANQGSEATYESGFVIDKFPISRPNLTFSTLTVSNMSPEDSSIYLCSVWTGGQPQHFGDGTRLSIL.

The V call is TRBV28, the J call TRBJ1-2; maybe TRBD1 (5 bases). This CDR3 contains 14 residues. Germline V gives CDR1 MDHEN, CDR2 SYDVKM. Trimming left V 2 bases short and J 2 bases short, with 9 bases between. CDR3 in DNA: TGTGCCAGCAGTTTACCCGGGGACAACTATGGCTACACCTTC. The encoded protein is CASSLPGDNYGYTF.

This clonotype was seen many times. This sequence joins TRBV29-1 and TRBJ2-7; the D gene is possibly TRBD2 (5 bases). The V and J ends lost 1 base and 0 bases respectively, with 13 bases between them. Germline values: CDR1 SQVTM, CDR2 ANQGSEA. The CDR3 is 15 amino acids. Here the CDR3 DNA reads TGCAGCGTTGAAGCCGGACTGGGTAGCTCCTACGAGCAGTACTTC. Amino acids: CSVEAGLGSSYEQYF.

This clonotype came up a few times. V and J are TRBV24-1 and TRBJ1-2; weak D call: TRBD1 (5 bases). The V end lost 9 bases, the J end lost 2 bases, and 12 bases lay between the germline ends. The CDR3 totals 13 residues. Germline V gene data show CDR1 as KGHDR and CDR2 as SFDVKD. DNA for the CDR3: TGTGCCACCCAGGGTGTGGGGAACTATGGCTACACCTTC. It specifies CATQGVGNYGYTF.

This clonotype was seen only a few times. The rearrangement joins TRBV29-1 to TRBJ2-3; D gene unclear. The CDR3 contains 12 residues. Trimming took 2 bases from V and 7 from J, leaving 10 bases between them. The germline gives CDR1 SQVTM, CDR2 ANQGSEA. CDR3 DNA sequence: TGCAGCGTTGAACGCCCGGCGAATACGCAGTATTTT. Protein: CSVERPANTQYF.

This clonotype came up a few times. CDR3 in DNA: TGCGCCAGCAGCCAAGATCGCGGGTACTATGGCTACACCTTC. Translation: CASSQDRGYYGYTF. The chain links TRBV4-1 to TRBJ1-2; D is undetermined. Trimming removed 0 bases at V and 3 bases at J, with 8 bases between. This CDR3 spans 14 amino acids. The germline V gene has CDR1 MGHRA and CDR2 YSYEKL.

The genes are TRBV20-1 and TRBJ1-2, with 10 bases that match TRBD1. The germline CDR1 and CDR2 sequences are DFQATT and SNEGSKA (reference sequence). The CDR3 has 17 residues. V was clipped by 3 bases and J by 0 bases; unmatched bases: 10. As DNA, the CDR3 is TGCAGTGCTAGTAGGGGACAGGGGCTCAAAGCTAACTATGGCTACACCTTC. Translating it yields CSASRGQGLKANYGYTF.

The table lists this clonotype with a few counts. V and J are TRBV12-3 or TRBV12-4 and TRBJ2-7, with 8 bases identical to TRBD1. The CDR3 loop spans 17 amino acids. V shed 4 bases and J 1 base; nucleotides not matched to a gene: 12. CDR3 sequence (DNA): TGTGCCAGCAGTTCCCCCCTCGACAGGGGAGCATCCTACGAGCAGTACTTC. Translating it yields CASSSPLDRGASYEQYF.

This clonotype was picked up many times. The chain employs TRBV12-3 or TRBV12-4 and TRBJ2-4; D unresolved. V was trimmed by 7 bases and J by 4 bases, leaving 17 bases between them. The CDR3 contains 15 residues. The CDR3 spells CASTYLISPKNIQYF. CDR3 nucleotide sequence: TGTGCCAGCACCTACCTTATTTCGCCGAAAAACATTCAGTACTTC.

The V and J genes are TRBV28 and TRBJ2-5; a possible D gene is TRBD1 (6 bases). This CDR3 contains 14 residues. The germline CDR1 and CDR2 sequences are MDHEN and SYDVKM. Deletions cut 8 bases from V and 6 bases from J, with 19 bases between. The CDR3, as DNA: TGTGCCAGCTCCGACAGGCCCCCGCTAAAGACCCAGTACTTC. Protein product: CASSDRPPLKTQYF. The variable domain in full, with the rest retrieved from reference TRBV28 and TRBJ2-5, is DVKVTQSSRYLVKRTGEKVFLECVQDMDHENMFWYRQDPGLGLRLIYFSYDVKMKEKGDIPEGYSVSREKKERFSLILESASTNQTSMYLCASSDRPPLKTQYFGPGTRLLVL.

This clonotype was found a few times. This chain connects TRBV18 to TRBJ2-7; possible D gene TRBD1, 6 bases. The CDR3 has 13 residues. Germline CDR1 KGHSH, CDR2 LQKENI. V was shortened by 4 bases and J by 4 bases, with 11 bases between the two germline ends. The CDR3 nucleotides are TGTGCCAGCTCACGGAACACAGGGTACGAGCAGTACGTC. Its protein is CASSRNTGYEQYV.

This clonotype was found many times. V and J are TRBV6-5 and TRBJ2-7; perhaps TRBD1 as D (5 bases). V lost 0 bases, J lost 8 bases, and 17 bases lay in between. Germline V gene lookup returns CDR1 MNHEY and CDR2 SVGAGI. The CDR3 is 15 amino acids. CDR3: CASSYSTEKGRKQYF. In DNA, the CDR3 is TGTGCCAGCAGTTACTCGACCGAAAAGGGGCGTAAGCAGTACTTC.

J is TRBJ1-1 and V is TRBV25-1, with D unresolved. The CDR3 is 15 residues long. Germline assignment: CDR1 MGHDK and CDR2 SYGVNS. Between the trimmed V and J ends, which lost 5 bases and 5 bases, there was a span of 18 bases. CDR3 in DNA: TGTGCCAGCAGTATTCACCCGGGCCCGTGGACTGAAGCTTTCTTT. As protein: CASSIHPGPWTEAFF.

The V call is TRBV29-1, the J call TRBJ2-1; D gene unclear. Per germline, CDR1 SQVTM and CDR2 ANQGSEA. V shed 5 bases and J shed 5 bases, with 13 bases lying between them. The CDR3 has 13 residues. The CDR3 loop reads CSVHPLQDNEQFF. Written as DNA, the CDR3 is TGCAGCGTTCACCCGTTGCAGGACAATGAGCAGTTCTTC.

This clonotype was counted only a few times. The chain links TRBV3-1 to TRBJ2-7, with 8 bases fitting TRBD2. CDR3 size: 19 residues. Germline V CDR1 and CDR2: LGHDT, YNNKEL (reference sequence). V lost 3 bases and J lost 2; bases outside the gene matches: 18. The CDR3 sequence: CASSHRGGSRLAKTYEQYF. The CDR3 bases are TGTGCCAGCAGCCATAGGGGGGGGTCCCGACTAGCGAAGACCTACGAGCAGTACTTC.

This clonotype was recorded a few times. The V gene is TRBV15, the J gene TRBJ2-6, with a weak D call TRBD1 (5 bases). Germline V gene data show CDR1 as LNHNV and CDR2 as YYDKDF (reference sequence). Trimming left V 3 bases short and J 0 bases short, with 18 bases between. The CDR3 length is 19 residues. CDR3 amino acids: CATSRPQGAMASGANVLTF. In nucleotides, the CDR3 is TGTGCCACCAGCAGGCCTCAAGGGGCTATGGCCTCTGGGGCCAACGTCCTGACTTTC.

This clonotype has more than one count but fewer than ten. The genes are TRBV12-3 or TRBV12-4 and TRBJ2-2, with TRBD2 matching 11 bases. The CDR3 has 16 amino acids. Germline trimming cut 5 bases from V and 3 bases from J; bases unmatched to any gene: 5. In DNA, the CDR3 is TGTGCCAGCAGTCCCTTAGCGGGAGGGGACACCGGGGAGCTGTTTTTT. Encoded protein: CASSPLAGGDTGELFF.

The chain links TRBV6-1 to TRBJ1-3; possibly TRBD1 for D (5 bases). The CDR3 runs 15 residues. Germline CDR1 reads MNHNS; CDR2 reads SASEGT. V lost 6 bases and J 4 bases, leaving 16 bases between the germline ends. The chain's CDR3 is CASRLAGIGGNTIYF. The CDR3 DNA follows: TGTGCCAGCAGGCTCGCAGGGATAGGCGGAAACACCATATATTTT.

V gene TRBV9 combines with J gene TRBJ2-5; 7 nucleotides line up with TRBD2. The CDR3 is 16 residues long. Germline V gene data show CDR1 as SGDLS and CDR2 as YYNGEE. V gave up 2 bases and J gave up 2 bases; unmatched junction bases: 9. CDR3: CASSVDWEGPQETQYF. As DNA, the CDR3 is TGTGCCAGCAGCGTTGATTGGGAGGGCCCTCAAGAGACCCAGTACTTC.

This clonotype showed up just a few times. The rearrangement joins TRBV7-6 to TRBJ2-7; D may be TRBD1 or TRBD2 (5 bases each). The CDR3 contains 15 residues. Germline CDR1 and CDR2: SGHVS and FNYEAQ. V was trimmed by 5 bases and J by 5 bases, leaving 19 bases between them. Here the CDR3 reads CASSPQGPPRHEQYF. The CDR3 DNA is TGTGCCAGCAGCCCCCAGGGACCACCACGCCACGAGCAGTACTTC.

This clonotype was seen a few times. The chain has TRBV14 and TRBJ2-7; a weak D match, TRBD1 (6 bases). Germline V gene data show CDR1 as SGHDN and CDR2 as FVKESK. This CDR3 has 15 residues. Trimming took off 2 bases at V and 0 bases at J, with 11 bases between the two ends. CDR3: CASSQPGHSSYEQYF. CDR3 bases: TGTGCCAGCAGCCAACCGGGACACAGCTCCTACGAGCAGTACTTC.

The CDR3 DNA reads as TGTGCCAGCAACCCGGGAATCCAAGAGACCCAGTACTTC. This translates into CASNPGIQETQYF. This chain uses TRBV11-3 with TRBJ2-5, with D possibly matching TRBD2 (5 bases). This CDR3 has 13 residues. CDR1 is SGHNT and CDR2 is YENEEA in the germline V gene. Trimming pared 7 bases from V and 1 base from J, leaving 10 bases between.

V usage is TRBV7-2 and J usage is TRBJ2-7; the match to TRBD2 covers 9 bases. The CDR3 has 17 amino acids. Germline-derived CDR1 and CDR2 are SGHTA and FQGNSA. Trimming at V came to 2 bases and at J to 1 base, leaving 9 bases not matched to a gene. The CDR3 DNA reads as TGTGCCAGCAGCTTAAACGGAGGTAGCGGGAGTTCCTACGAGCAGTACTTC. It is translated as CASSLNGGSGSSYEQYF. Drawing the rest from reference TRBV7-2 and TRBJ2-7, the complete variable domain is GAGVSQSPSNKVTEKGKDVELRCDPISGHTALYWYRQSLGQGLEFLIYFQGNSAPDKSGLPSDRFSAERTGGSVSTLTIQRTQQEDSAVYLCASSLNGGSGSSYEQYFGPGTRLTVT.

This chain uses TRBV7-9 with TRBJ1-1, with D tentatively TRBD1 (6 bases). CDR1 and CDR2 from the germline V gene are SEHNR and FQNEAQ (reference sequence). CDR3 length: 16 amino acids. V dropped 7 bases and J dropped 0 bases, with 18 bases sitting between them. The CDR3 loop reads CASTLQGGVLNTEAFF. CDR3 DNA sequence: TGTGCCAGCACCCTACAGGGTGGTGTGTTGAACACTGAAGCTTTCTTT. The full variable domain, rest sourced from reference TRBV7-9 and TRBJ1-1, is DTGVSQNPRHKITKRGQNVTFRCDPISEHNRLYWYRQTLGQGPEFLTYFQNEAQLEKSRLLSDRFSAERPKGSFSTLEIQRTEQGDSAMYLCASTLQGGVLNTEAFFGQGTRLTVV.